This T cell receptor (beta chain) was documented in a study of regulatory T cells in long-lasting Graves disease. Study conclusions and caveats: The study found TRBV28, TRBJ1-2 and TRBJ2-5 favored in persistent disease.

V trimming: 1 base; J trimming: 4 bases; junction bases outside the gene matches: 4. The CDR3 spans 15 residues. Germline values: CDR1 MGHRA, CDR2 YSYEKL. With iRepertoire HTBI primers and Arm-PCR of CDR3 regions, TCR beta libraries were built. TCRdb fed the multiplex PCR reads into MiXCR, producing one record per CDR3 protein. The sample lists hundreds of thousands of distinct CDR3 sequences, 15% to 20% occurring once. Time point given: newly diagnosed GD, antithyroid drugs for less than 3 months. PBMC-derived RNA was used for the TCR library. This clonotype has only a few counts. The antigen remains unidentified. These sequences were also reported in another study, on T cells in Graves' hyperthyroidism and ophthalmopathy. That publication notes: Patients between 18 and 65 years old had hyperthyroidism, newly diagnosed and lasting under 2 months. A model of 13 V-J features distinguished ophthalmopathy from stable hyperthyroidism.

The sequence came from a woman aged 25 to 39 with Graves disease. V gene TRBV4-1 combines with J gene TRBJ2-5; TRBD2 matches 9 bases. The sample was peripheral blood mononuclear cells (PBMCs), taken at new diagnosis, from a patient treated with antithyroid drugs. CDR3 bases: TGCGCCAGCAGCCAAGTTAGCGGGAGACCAGAGACCCAGTACTTC. Translated, it gives CASSQVSGRPETQYF.